Listed below are T cell receptor beta chains from one sample, sequenced in a study of T cell repertoires in cytomegalovirus infection. The antigens of these receptors remain unknown. TCRdb redid the calling of the reads with MiXCR, one entry per CDR3 protein. The repertoire has about 130,000 distinct CDR3 sequences, 20% to 30% of them found once; the top ten carry about 37%. Sequencing was carried out using PBMCs, sequenced either directly or after in vitro stimulation (not recorded which). The source of these receptors is a human donor in good health (CMV status not recorded). Some clones in this sample may be carry-over from other donors' samples. Both conserved end residues are part of each CDR3. Fields, in order: J gene, clone size, V gene, CDR3 protein. The listing skips clone size in some rows; elsewhere it reads once, few, many or a size class.

j_gene: TRBJ1-1; abundance: few; v_gene: TRBV12-3/TRBV12-4; CDR3aa: CASSPNTEAFF
j_gene: TRBJ2-1; abundance: -; v_gene: TRBV28; CDR3aa: CASRGGSYNEQFF
j_gene: TRBJ1-4; abundance: few; v_gene: TRBV11-2; CDR3aa: CASSSRRDRGGEKLFF
j_gene: TRBJ1-1; abundance: many; v_gene: TRBV7-2; CDR3aa: CASREAGNTEAFF
j_gene: TRBJ2-7; abundance: many; v_gene: TRBV7-6; CDR3aa: CASSLGPTSGSNEQYF
j_gene: TRBJ2-4; abundance: few; v_gene: TRBV7-2; CDR3aa: CASSANVADVQYF
j_gene: TRBJ1-4; abundance: -; v_gene: TRBV7-9; CDR3aa: CASSLAGKNEKLFF
j_gene: TRBJ2-1; abundance: many; v_gene: TRBV11-2; CDR3aa: CASSPKGGPIYNEQFF
j_gene: TRBJ2-5; abundance: -; v_gene: TRBV11-3; CDR3aa: CANSTDPLVQETQYF
j_gene: TRBJ1-5; abundance: few; v_gene: TRBV19; CDR3aa: CASSGGQGALRTSNQPQHF
j_gene: TRBJ2-7; abundance: -; v_gene: TRBV19; CDR3aa: CASSPEIPYEQYF
j_gene: TRBJ2-1; abundance: -; v_gene: TRBV6-2/TRBV6-3; CDR3aa: CASSVRGTSYNEQFF
j_gene: TRBJ1-2; abundance: -; v_gene: TRBV11-3; CDR3aa: CASSLSGSYGYTF
j_gene: TRBJ2-3; abundance: -; v_gene: TRBV7-9; CDR3aa: CASSAGLAGGPTDTQYF
j_gene: TRBJ2-2; abundance: -; v_gene: TRBV13; CDR3aa: CASSFVKGTGELFF
j_gene: TRBJ2-7; abundance: few; v_gene: TRBV7-8; CDR3aa: CASSLSPGGFYEQYF
j_gene: TRBJ2-5; abundance: -; v_gene: TRBV20-1; CDR3aa: CSARKAGGEETQYF
j_gene: TRBJ2-7; abundance: -; v_gene: TRBV7-9; CDR3aa: CASSFSGRPYEQYF
j_gene: TRBJ1-2; abundance: many; v_gene: TRBV5-4; CDR3aa: CASSLVQGDYGYTF
j_gene: TRBJ2-1; abundance: once; v_gene: TRBV5-4; CDR3aa: CASSLGLREGGNEQFF
j_gene: TRBJ2-5; abundance: many; v_gene: TRBV7-2; CDR3aa: CASSLSVEETQYF
j_gene: TRBJ1-5; abundance: -; v_gene: TRBV27; CDR3aa: CASSLTRDLSNQPQHF
j_gene: TRBJ1-1; abundance: -; v_gene: TRBV7-9; CDR3aa: CASSIEGAEAFF
j_gene: TRBJ1-6; abundance: -; v_gene: TRBV19; CDR3aa: CATRTLGNSPLHF
j_gene: TRBJ1-5; abundance: -; v_gene: TRBV7-9; CDR3aa: CASSLEGHQPQHF
j_gene: TRBJ2-1; abundance: few; v_gene: TRBV12-3/TRBV12-4; CDR3aa: CASSLGAPYNEQFF
j_gene: TRBJ2-2; abundance: -; v_gene: TRBV12-3/TRBV12-4; CDR3aa: CASSSGGVTNTGELFF
j_gene: TRBJ1-5; abundance: few; v_gene: TRBV6-6; CDR3aa: CASQETSNQPQHF
j_gene: TRBJ2-1; abundance: few; v_gene: TRBV7-2; CDR3aa: CASSLVLRLAGRNEQFF
j_gene: TRBJ1-1; abundance: -; v_gene: TRBV4-2; CDR3aa: CASSQVWDRGSTEAFF
j_gene: TRBJ2-1; abundance: few; v_gene: TRBV18; CDR3aa: CASSPPTGGPGEQFF
j_gene: TRBJ2-1; abundance: -; v_gene: TRBV28; CDR3aa: CASTFIAGRTYNEQFF
j_gene: TRBJ1-4; abundance: -; v_gene: TRBV4-1; CDR3aa: CASSERDPRGEKLFF
j_gene: TRBJ1-6; abundance: -; v_gene: TRBV10-3; CDR3aa: CAISESGQGNSPLHF
j_gene: TRBJ2-3; abundance: many; v_gene: TRBV7-8; CDR3aa: CASSSLEGIGRARNTQYF
j_gene: TRBJ2-5; abundance: few; v_gene: TRBV7-2; CDR3aa: CASKFPWGQGRETQYF
j_gene: TRBJ2-4; abundance: -; v_gene: TRBV9; CDR3aa: CASSTYRGSPIQYF
j_gene: TRBJ2-4; abundance: few; v_gene: TRBV5-8; CDR3aa: CASSLRLAGNKAQYF
j_gene: TRBJ2-2; abundance: -; v_gene: TRBV6-1; CDR3aa: CASSSEGPGTGELFF
j_gene: TRBJ1-2; abundance: -; v_gene: TRBV6-4; CDR3aa: CASSDSEGSRGYTF
j_gene: TRBJ2-3; abundance: few; v_gene: TRBV6-2/TRBV6-3; CDR3aa: CASNTGAFWTDTQYF
j_gene: TRBJ2-6; abundance: -; v_gene: TRBV6-5; CDR3aa: CASSYSWTGGPSGANVLTF
j_gene: TRBJ2-6; abundance: few; v_gene: TRBV7-9; CDR3aa: CASSLIGGRGANVLTF
j_gene: TRBJ1-1; abundance: -; v_gene: TRBV25-1; CDR3aa: CASSVGASIAFF
j_gene: TRBJ2-7; abundance: few; v_gene: TRBV12-3/TRBV12-4; CDR3aa: CASSRSGSASYEQYF
j_gene: TRBJ2-1; abundance: many; v_gene: TRBV7-2; CDR3aa: CASSLAVSSGAYNEQFF
j_gene: TRBJ2-4; abundance: -; v_gene: TRBV4-1; CDR3aa: CASSQGLLANIQYF
j_gene: TRBJ1-1; abundance: -; v_gene: TRBV20-1; CDR3aa: CSAEQGGNTEAFF
j_gene: TRBJ2-5; abundance: -; v_gene: TRBV7-2; CDR3aa: CASSTGTSGRYRPETQYF
j_gene: TRBJ2-1; abundance: many; v_gene: TRBV7-2; CDR3aa: CASSLFKGYNEQFF
j_gene: TRBJ2-1; abundance: -; v_gene: TRBV28; CDR3aa: CASSRTGGSSNEQFF
j_gene: TRBJ1-2; abundance: once; v_gene: TRBV20-1; CDR3aa: CSASRTLQVTYGYTF
j_gene: TRBJ1-2; abundance: many; v_gene: TRBV12-3/TRBV12-4; CDR3aa: CASSLTIGRSGYTF
j_gene: TRBJ2-2; abundance: -; v_gene: TRBV7-2; CDR3aa: CASSPEWWTGELFF
j_gene: TRBJ2-7; abundance: few; v_gene: TRBV7-2; CDR3aa: CASSLVRVGYEQYF
j_gene: TRBJ2-3; abundance: -; v_gene: TRBV27; CDR3aa: CASGLAGADTQYF
j_gene: TRBJ2-2; abundance: -; v_gene: TRBV9; CDR3aa: CASRGTGELFF
j_gene: TRBJ1-6; abundance: many; v_gene: TRBV20-1; CDR3aa: CSARDSGNIPHF
j_gene: TRBJ2-6; abundance: -; v_gene: TRBV4-1; CDR3aa: CASSQLGTKGLGERGANVLTF
j_gene: TRBJ1-2; abundance: many; v_gene: TRBV7-2; CDR3aa: CASSVTGNYGYTF